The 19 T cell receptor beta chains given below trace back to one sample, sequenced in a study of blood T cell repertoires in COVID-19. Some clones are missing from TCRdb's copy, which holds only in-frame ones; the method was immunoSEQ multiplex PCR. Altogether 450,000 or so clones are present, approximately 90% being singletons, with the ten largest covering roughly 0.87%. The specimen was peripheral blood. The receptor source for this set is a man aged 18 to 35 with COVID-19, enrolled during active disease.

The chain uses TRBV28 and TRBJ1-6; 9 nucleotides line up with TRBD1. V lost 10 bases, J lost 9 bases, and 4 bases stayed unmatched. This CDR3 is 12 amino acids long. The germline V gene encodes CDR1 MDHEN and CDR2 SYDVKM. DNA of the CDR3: TGTGCCACCGGGACAGGGATTTCACCCCTCCACTTT. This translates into CATGTGISPLHF.

DNA for the CDR3: TGCGCCAGCAGCTTGAGACCGGACAGGGGCTTTGGAAACACCATATATTTT. It yields the protein CASSLRPDRGFGNTIYF. The V gene is TRBV5-1, the J gene TRBJ1-3, with 9 nucleotides matching TRBD1. This CDR3 contains 17 residues. Germline values: CDR1 SGHRS, CDR2 YFSETQ. Trimming removed 1 base from V and 3 bases from J; junction bases left unmatched: 8.

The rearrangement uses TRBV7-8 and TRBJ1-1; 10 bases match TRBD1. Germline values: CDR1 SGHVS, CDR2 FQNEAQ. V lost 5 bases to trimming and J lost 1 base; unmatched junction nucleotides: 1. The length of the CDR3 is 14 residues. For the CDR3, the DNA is TGTGCCAGCAGCAGACAGGGGGCGAACACTGAAGCTTTCTTT. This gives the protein CASSRQGANTEAFF.

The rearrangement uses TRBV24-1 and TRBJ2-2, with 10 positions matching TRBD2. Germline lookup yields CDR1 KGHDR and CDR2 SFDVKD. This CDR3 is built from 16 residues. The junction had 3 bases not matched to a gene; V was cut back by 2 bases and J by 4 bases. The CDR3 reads CATSDSTSGFTGELFF. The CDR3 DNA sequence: TGTGCCACCAGTGATTCGACTAGCGGGTTCACCGGGGAGCTGTTTTTT.

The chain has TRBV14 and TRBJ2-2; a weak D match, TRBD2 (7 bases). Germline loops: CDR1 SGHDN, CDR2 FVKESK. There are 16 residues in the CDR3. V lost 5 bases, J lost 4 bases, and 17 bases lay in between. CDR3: CASSARGAGTTGELFF. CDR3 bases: TGTGCCAGCAGCGCCCGGGGGGCGGGTACCACCGGGGAGCTGTTTTTT.

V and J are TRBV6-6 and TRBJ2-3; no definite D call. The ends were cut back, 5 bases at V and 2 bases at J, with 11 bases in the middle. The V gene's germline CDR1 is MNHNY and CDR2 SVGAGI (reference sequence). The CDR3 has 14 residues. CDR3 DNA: TGTGCCAGCAGTCAAGATGACACCACAGATACGCAGTATTTT. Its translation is CASSQDDTTDTQYF.

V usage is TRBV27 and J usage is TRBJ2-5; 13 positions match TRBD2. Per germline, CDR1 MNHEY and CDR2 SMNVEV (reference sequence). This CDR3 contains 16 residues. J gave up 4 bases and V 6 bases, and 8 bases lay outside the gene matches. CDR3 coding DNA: TGTGCCAGCAGAGGGATCACTAGCGGGAGGGGAGAGACCCAGTACTTC. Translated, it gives CASRGITSGRGETQYF.

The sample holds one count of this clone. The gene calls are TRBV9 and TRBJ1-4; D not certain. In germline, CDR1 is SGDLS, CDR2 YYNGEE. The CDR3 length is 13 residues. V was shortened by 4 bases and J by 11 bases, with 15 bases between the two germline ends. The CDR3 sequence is CASSFSGSGKLFF. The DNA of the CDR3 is TGTGCCAGCAGCTTCTCAGGTTCGGGGAAACTGTTTTTT.

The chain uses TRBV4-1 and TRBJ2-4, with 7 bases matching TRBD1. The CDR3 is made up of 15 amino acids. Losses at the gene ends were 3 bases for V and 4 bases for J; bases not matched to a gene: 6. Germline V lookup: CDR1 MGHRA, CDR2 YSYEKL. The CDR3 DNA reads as TGCGCCAGCAGCCACCGACAGGGACCAAAAAACATTCAGTACTTC. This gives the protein CASSHRQGPKNIQYF.

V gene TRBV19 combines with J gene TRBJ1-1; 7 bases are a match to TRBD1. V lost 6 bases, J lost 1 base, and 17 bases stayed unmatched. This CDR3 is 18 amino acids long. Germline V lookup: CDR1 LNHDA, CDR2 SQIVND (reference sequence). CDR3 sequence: CASSETRGFSPGNTEAFF. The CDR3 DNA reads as TGTGCCAGTAGCGAAACCAGGGGGTTCTCTCCGGGGAACACTGAAGCTTTCTTT.

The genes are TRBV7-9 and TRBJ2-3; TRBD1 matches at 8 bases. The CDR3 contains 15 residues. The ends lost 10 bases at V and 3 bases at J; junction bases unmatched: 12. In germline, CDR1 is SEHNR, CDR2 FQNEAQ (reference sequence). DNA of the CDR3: TGTGCCACCAAGCTGCCGGGACAGGTGACAGATACGCAGTATTTT. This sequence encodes CATKLPGQVTDTQYF.

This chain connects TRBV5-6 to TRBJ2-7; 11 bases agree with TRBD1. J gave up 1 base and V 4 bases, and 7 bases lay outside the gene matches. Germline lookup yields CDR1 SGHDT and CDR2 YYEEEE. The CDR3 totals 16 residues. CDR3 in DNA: TGTGCCAGCAGCCCCCTCGGGACAGGGGGGTCCTACGAGCAGTACTTC. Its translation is CASSPLGTGGSYEQYF.

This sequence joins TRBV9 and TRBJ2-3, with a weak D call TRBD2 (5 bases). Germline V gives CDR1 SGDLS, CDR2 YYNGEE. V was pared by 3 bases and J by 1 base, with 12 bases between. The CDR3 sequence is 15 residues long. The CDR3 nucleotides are TGTGCCAGCAGCGCACGGGGAATCGGCACAGATACGCAGTATTTT. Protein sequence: CASSARGIGTDTQYF. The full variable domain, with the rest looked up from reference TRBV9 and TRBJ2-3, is DSGVTQTPKHLITATGQRVTLRCSPRSGDLSVYWYQQSLDQGLQFLIQYYNGEERAKGNILERFSAQQFPDLHSELNLSSLELGDSALYFCASSARGIGTDTQYFGPGTRLTVL.

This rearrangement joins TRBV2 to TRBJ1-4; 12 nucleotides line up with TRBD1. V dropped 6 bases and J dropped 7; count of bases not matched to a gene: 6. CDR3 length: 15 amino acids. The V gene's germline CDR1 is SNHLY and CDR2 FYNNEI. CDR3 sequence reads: CASRTGTGGGEKLFF. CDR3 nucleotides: TGTGCCAGCAGAACCGGGACAGGGGGCGGTGAAAAACTGTTTTTT.

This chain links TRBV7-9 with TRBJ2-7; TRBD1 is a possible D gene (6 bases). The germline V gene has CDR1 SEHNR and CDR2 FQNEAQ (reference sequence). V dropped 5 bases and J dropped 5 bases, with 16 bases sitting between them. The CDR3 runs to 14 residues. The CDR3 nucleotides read TGTGCCAGCAGCCTGACTGGGGGCATAAACGAGCAGTACTTC. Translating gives CASSLTGGINEQYF. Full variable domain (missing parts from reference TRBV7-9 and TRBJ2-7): DTGVSQNPRHKITKRGQNVTFRCDPISEHNRLYWYRQTLGQGPEFLTYFQNEAQLEKSRLLSDRFSAERPKGSFSTLEIQRTEQGDSAMYLCASSLTGGINEQYFGPGTRLTVT.

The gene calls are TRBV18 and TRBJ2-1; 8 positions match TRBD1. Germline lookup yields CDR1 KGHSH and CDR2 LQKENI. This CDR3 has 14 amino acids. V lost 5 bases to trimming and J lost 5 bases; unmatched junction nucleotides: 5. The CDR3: CASSIGQGDNEQFF. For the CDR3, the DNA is TGTGCCAGCTCAATCGGACAGGGCGACAATGAGCAGTTCTTC.

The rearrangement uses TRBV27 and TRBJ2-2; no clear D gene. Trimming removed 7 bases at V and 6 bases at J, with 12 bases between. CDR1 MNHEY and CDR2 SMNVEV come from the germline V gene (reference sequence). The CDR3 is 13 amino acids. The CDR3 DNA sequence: TGTGCCAGCACCCTGAGCAGGCCCGGGGAGCTGTTTTTT. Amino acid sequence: CASTLSRPGELFF.

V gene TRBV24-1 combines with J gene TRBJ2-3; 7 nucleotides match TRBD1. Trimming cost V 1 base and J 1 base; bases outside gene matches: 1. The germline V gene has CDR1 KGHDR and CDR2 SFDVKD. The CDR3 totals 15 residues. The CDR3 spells CATSDFTGGTDTQYF. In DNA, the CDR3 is TGTGCCACCAGTGATTTCACAGGGGGCACAGATACGCAGTATTTT.

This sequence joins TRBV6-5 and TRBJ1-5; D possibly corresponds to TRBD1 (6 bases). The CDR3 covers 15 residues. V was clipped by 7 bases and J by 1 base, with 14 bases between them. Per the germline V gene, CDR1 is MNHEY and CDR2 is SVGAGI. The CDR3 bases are TGTGCCAGCACTCAGGGGTTTCAAAGCAATCAGCCCCAGCATTTT. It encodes CASTQGFQSNQPQHF.